Each of the 6 T cell receptor beta chains below was sequenced from the same sample in a study of blood T cell repertoires in COVID-19. This table comes from immunoSEQ multiplex PCR, and its TCRdb copy is limited to in-frame clones, with some not included. In the table there are 150,000 to 200,000 clones, approximately 83% of which are singletons. The material sequenced was peripheral blood. The receptor set was obtained from a human donor with acute or convalescent COVID-19. The donor label of this sample is uncertain.

The V call is TRBV3-1 (or the pseudogene TRBV3-2), the J call TRBJ1-2; D may be TRBD1 (5 bases). CDR1 and CDR2 from the germline V gene are LGHDT and YNNKEL (reference sequence). The CDR3 runs 15 residues. V was trimmed by 1 base and J by 0 bases, leaving 9 bases between them. The CDR3, as DNA: TGTGCCAGCAGCCAAGCGACAGCCTCTAACTATGGCTACACCTTC. It translates to CASSQATASNYGYTF.

This clone was seen only a few times. Here the CDR3 DNA reads TGTGCCTGGAGTGCCCTTGGGGACAGGGGGCTTGGCTACACCTTC. It yields the protein CAWSALGDRGLGYTF. The chain carries TRBV30 and TRBJ1-2, with 12 bases that match TRBD1. V lost 1 base and J lost 7; bases outside the gene matches: 7. Germline CDR1 is GTSNPN and CDR2 is SVGIG (reference sequence). This CDR3 is built from 15 residues.

The chain couples TRBV4-1 to TRBJ1-5; D is possibly TRBD1 (6 bases). CDR3 size: 13 residues. Germline V CDR1 and CDR2: MGHRA, YSYEKL. Trimming cost V 4 bases and J 7 bases, with 11 bases left between them. The CDR3 DNA reads TGCGCCAGCAGCCTCTCAGGGGCCCAGCCCCAGCATTTT. Translated: CASSLSGAQPQHF.

The chain is built from TRBV18 and TRBJ1-2, with TRBD1 identical over 9 bases. Germline V gene data show CDR1 as KGHSH and CDR2 as LQKENI. J was trimmed by 4 bases and V by 3 bases; bases with no gene match: 6. The length of the CDR3 is 15 residues. The CDR3 protein is CASSPRDRESYGYTF. The CDR3 DNA reads TGTGCCAGCTCACCCCGGGACAGGGAGTCCTATGGCTACACCTTC.

The rearrangement joins TRBV7-8 to TRBJ1-1, with unresolved D. V lost 5 bases and J 1 base, leaving 11 bases between the germline ends. In germline, CDR1 is SGHVS, CDR2 FQNEAQ. The CDR3 consists of 14 residues. Here the CDR3 DNA reads TGTGCCAGCAGCGGCGGGAGGGCGAACACTGAAGCTTTCTTT. Translated, it gives CASSGGRANTEAFF. The whole variable domain, filled in from reference TRBV7-8 and TRBJ1-1, reads GAGVSQSPRYKVAKRGQDVALRCDPISGHVSLFWYQQALGQGPEFLTYFQNEAQLDKSGLPSDRFFAERPEGSVSTLKIQRTQQEDSAVYLCASSGGRANTEAFFGQGTRLTVV.

The V and J genes are TRBV9 and TRBJ1-1, with 7 bases matching TRBD1. Per the germline V gene, CDR1 is SGDLS and CDR2 is YYNGEE. The CDR3 spans 14 residues. The trim removed 0 bases at V and 5 bases at J, leaving 4 bases unmatched. The CDR3 DNA reads TGTGCCAGCAGCGTAGGACAGGGAATGACTGAAGCTTTCTTT. This sequence encodes CASSVGQGMTEAFF.